This passage covers 26 T cell receptor beta chains from one sample sequenced in a study of prognosis after radiotherapy for stage I lung cancer (dated by TCRdb to the early 2020s). The sample was run on an Illumina HiSeq 3000. The TCR beta CDR3 region was amplified from genomic DNA by two rounds of multiplex PCR. In the first round of PCR, primers specific to each TRBV and TRBJ gene were used, and the primer sequences are filed in Chinese patent CN105087789A. In-frame beta chains were kept once TCRdb had trimmed the public reads at Q25 with fastp and called clones with MiXCR. Each entry is one CDR3 protein sequence, shown with its most common DNA and genes. The sample has around 13,000 distinct CDR3 sequences on record, roughly 27% of them singletons. The top ten constitute around an eighth of the sample. Specimen: PBMCs, collected before or after stereotactic body radiation therapy (not recorded which). The receptors come from a donor aged 50 or older with non-small cell lung cancer.

As for this clonotype: This probably arose from a read error, given a far larger clone one base away. The chain links TRBV6-9 to TRBJ2-4; the match to TRBD2 covers 9 bases. The J call is uncertain, as TRBJ2-1 better fits the DNA end. Germline assignment: CDR1 MNHGY and CDR2 SVAAGI. This CDR3 is 15 amino acids long. CDR3 in amino acids: CASSYFSGSRNVQFF. As DNA, the CDR3 is TGTGCCAGCAGTTATTTTAGCGGGAGTAGAAATGTGCAGTTCTTC.

This clonotype was observed many times. The chain links TRBV5-6 to TRBJ1-3; weak D call: TRBD1 (6 bases). The CDR3 length is 13 residues. Deletions cut 4 bases from V and 2 bases from J, with 7 bases between. The germline gives CDR1 SGHDT, CDR2 YYEEEE. Here the CDR3 reads CASSHRAGNTIYF. DNA of the CDR3: TGTGCCAGCAGCCACAGGGCTGGAAACACCATATATTTT.

This clonotype was seen many times. The chain couples TRBV3-1 to TRBJ1-6; D not resolved. Trimming removed 1 base from V and 3 bases from J, with 13 bases in between. Germline CDR1 is LGHDT and CDR2 is YNNKEL (reference sequence). This CDR3 has 17 residues. The CDR3 loop is CASSQVGPLNYNSPLHF. The CDR3, as DNA: TGTGCCAGCAGCCAAGTCGGACCGTTGAACTATAATTCACCCCTCCACTTT.

With regard to this clonotype: A far larger clone is one nucleotide away, so this likely arose from a read error. V is TRBV15 and J is TRBJ2-7; 9 bases map to TRBD1. V gave up 0 bases and J gave up 6 bases; unmatched junction bases: 6. Germline CDR1 is LNHNV and CDR2 is YYDKDF (reference sequence). The CDR3 length is 15 residues. CDR3 protein: CATSRESRGQGEQYF. The CDR3 DNA reads TGTGCCACCAGCAGAGAGTCTAGGGGACAGGGCGAGCAGTACTTC. The full variable domain, rest sourced from reference TRBV15 and TRBJ2-7, is DAMVIQNPRYQVTQFGKPVTLSCSQTLNHNVMYWYQQKSSQAPKLLFHYYDKDFNNEADTPDNFQSRRPNTSFCFLDIRSPGLGDTAMYLCATSRESRGQGEQYFGPGTRLTVT.

This clonotype was observed at least ten times. The chain combines TRBV28 with TRBJ2-2; 9 nucleotides agree with TRBD1. CDR3 length: 14 residues. Per germline, CDR1 MDHEN and CDR2 SYDVKM. The trim removed 6 bases at V and 3 bases at J, leaving 2 bases unmatched. This chain's CDR3 is CASRRTGDTGELFF. The DNA for the CDR3 is TGTGCCAGCAGGAGGACAGGGGACACCGGGGAGCTGTTTTTT.

As regards this clonotype: A read error likely explains this, since a far larger clone differs by one base. The V and J genes are TRBV28 and TRBJ2-3, with TRBD1 matching over 7 bases. The CDR3 has 21 amino acids. V trimming: 5 bases; J trimming: 2 bases; junction bases outside the gene matches: 25. The V gene's germline CDR1 is MDHEN and CDR2 SYDVKM. The CDR3: CASSEDVRGLSSFEFTDTQYF. In DNA form, the CDR3 reads TGTGCCAGCAGTGAAGACGTCAGGGGGTTATCTAGCTTTGAGTTCACAGATACGCAGTATTTT.

This clonotype was recorded at least ten times. The chain employs TRBV28 and TRBJ1-4; D possibly corresponds to TRBD1 (6 bases). This CDR3 has 14 amino acids. The germline V and J ends were trimmed by 6 bases and 5 bases, with 13 bases remaining between them. Germline CDR1 reads MDHEN; CDR2 reads SYDVKM. The CDR3 coding sequence is TGTGCCAGCAGCGACGGACAGTTAAATGAAAAACTGTTTTTT. It encodes CASSDGQLNEKLFF.

Regarding this clonotype: The junction and the germline gene differ at one end; a read error may be behind it. The DNA for the CDR3 is TGTGCCATCAGCTTAGAATCAGACTCCGGGGAGCTGTTTTTT. Encoded protein: CAISLESDSGELFF. This chain connects TRBV7-9 to TRBJ2-2; no firm D call. The CDR3 consists of 14 residues. Germline V gives CDR1 SEHNR, CDR2 FQNEAQ (reference sequence). Full variable domain (rest looked up from reference TRBV7-9 and TRBJ2-2): DTGVSQNPRHKITKRGQNVTFRCDPISEHNRLYWYRQTLGQGPEFLTYFQNEAQLEKSRLLSDRFSAERPKGSFSTLEIQRTEQGDSAMYLCAISLESDSGELFFGEGSRLTVL.

This clonotype was seen many times. The chain employs TRBV20-1 and TRBJ2-1, with TRBD2 matching 13 bases. The CDR3 runs 15 residues. The V gene end was trimmed by 6 bases and the J gene end by 7 bases; junction bases not matched to a gene: 9. Per the germline V gene, CDR1 is DFQATT and CDR2 is SNEGSKA (reference sequence). The DNA for the CDR3 is TGCAGTGCCCCTTCCGGGACTAGCGGGACGAATGAGCAGTTCTTC. This encodes CSAPSGTSGTNEQFF.

This clonotype was counted many times. V gene TRBV6-5 combines with J gene TRBJ1-1; 9 positions agree with TRBD1. V lost 0 bases to trimming and J lost 1 base; unmatched junction nucleotides: 0. CDR1 is MNHEY, CDR2 SVGAGI, per germline. The CDR3 length is 15 residues. The CDR3 here is CASSYSGQGNTEAFF. CDR3 bases: TGTGCCAGCAGTTACTCGGGACAGGGGAACACTGAAGCTTTCTTT.

The chain links TRBV6-1 to TRBJ2-2; 7 bases are a match to TRBD1. The CDR3 is made up of 15 amino acids. CDR1 MNHNS and CDR2 SASEGT come from the germline V gene. J was trimmed by 11 bases and V by 6 bases; bases with no gene match: 15. CDR3 region: CASRTSGTVSRELFF. Written as DNA, the CDR3 is TGTGCCAGCAGAACCTCTGGGACAGTGTCAAGAGAGCTGTTTTTT.

This clonotype has ten or more counts. The V gene is TRBV5-6, the J gene TRBJ1-1; D is ambiguous. CDR1 and CDR2 from the germline V gene are SGHDT and YYEEEE. The ends were cut back, 0 bases at V and 1 base at J, with 7 bases in the middle. There are 14 residues in the CDR3. The CDR3 is CASSLGRANTEAFF. The CDR3 coding sequence is TGTGCCAGCAGCTTGGGGCGGGCGAACACTGAAGCTTTCTTT.

This clonotype was seen repeatedly, ten times or more. V gene TRBV5-6 combines with J gene TRBJ2-1, with 9 positions matching TRBD2. After removal of 2 bases from V and 7 bases from J, the junction contained 7 bases not matched to a gene. Germline-derived CDR1 and CDR2 are SGHDT and YYEEEE. The CDR3 has 15 residues. CDR3 in DNA: TGTGCCAGCAGCTTCGGGACTAGCTCGGCGAATGAGCAGTTCTTC. It codes for CASSFGTSSANEQFF.

This clonotype occurred many times. The rearrangement joins TRBV9 to TRBJ2-2, with D unclear. V was trimmed by 3 bases and J by 2 bases, leaving 11 bases between them. CDR3 length: 15 residues. Germline V lookup: CDR1 SGDLS, CDR2 YYNGEE. CDR3 coding DNA: TGTGCCAGCAGCGATGCCCTTCATAACACCGGGGAGCTGTTTTTT. It is translated as CASSDALHNTGELFF.

This clonotype counts as medium-sized. In DNA, the CDR3 is TGCAGTGCTAGGTCGGGAGTGGTAATTAGCAATGAGCAGTTCTTC. Encoded protein: CSARSGVVISNEQFF. The chain uses TRBV20-1 and TRBJ2-1, with a tentative D call TRBD2 (6 bases). V was cut by 3 bases and J by 6 bases, with 18 bases left in between. This CDR3 contains 15 residues. The germline gives CDR1 DFQATT, CDR2 SNEGSKA (reference sequence).

This clonotype is classed as medium-sized (0.01 to 0.1%). The J gene is TRBJ1-6, the V gene TRBV6-2 or TRBV6-3; the D is unclear. V shed 5 bases and J shed 5 bases, with 4 bases lying between them. The CDR3 sequence is 12 residues long. From germline, CDR1 is MNHEY and CDR2 SVGEGT. The CDR3 region has the DNA TGTGCCAGCAGTCGGGATAATTCACCCCTCCACTTT. It codes for CASSRDNSPLHF.

The chain combines TRBV4-2 with TRBJ2-7; possibly TRBD2 for D (6 bases). Trimming took 1 base from V and 5 from J, leaving 12 bases between them. Per the germline V gene, CDR1 is LGHNA and CDR2 is YNFKEQ. CDR3 size: 14 residues. CDR3 coding DNA: TGTGCCAGCAGCCAAGGCGGAGGGTTTGACGAGCAGTACTTC. It encodes CASSQGGGFDEQYF.

The sample holds many counts of this clonotype. V gene TRBV6-1 combines with J gene TRBJ1-1; no definite D call. CDR1 and CDR2 from the germline V gene are MNHNS and SASEGT. Between the trimmed V and J ends, which lost 7 bases and 0 bases, there was a span of 9 bases. The CDR3 length is 13 residues. The CDR3 nucleotides are TGTGCCAGCACTGACGTCATGAACACTGAAGCTTTCTTT. Translation: CASTDVMNTEAFF.

This clonotype was found many times. J is TRBJ1-4 and V is TRBV4-1, with 9 bases fitting TRBD1. This CDR3 has 15 amino acids. Germline CDR1 and CDR2: MGHRA and YSYEKL. The ends lost 4 bases at V and 8 bases at J; junction bases unmatched: 8. The CDR3 loop reads CASSRSGQGLEKLFF. CDR3 in DNA: TGCGCCAGCAGCCGATCGGGACAGGGACTAGAAAAACTGTTTTTT.

This chain uses TRBV5-6 with TRBJ1-4; a possible D gene is TRBD1 (5 bases). Trimming removed 4 bases at V and 8 bases at J, with 27 bases between. The germline gives CDR1 SGHDT, CDR2 YYEEEE. The CDR3 runs 18 residues. The CDR3 loop reads CASSQKMTKGVFDEKLFF. As DNA, the CDR3 is TGTGCCAGCAGCCAAAAAATGACGAAAGGGGTGTTTGACGAAAAACTGTTTTTT.

This clonotype was recorded at least ten times. This rearrangement joins TRBV7-2 to TRBJ2-7; 8 nucleotides align to TRBD2. J gave up 7 bases and V 2 bases, and 13 bases lay outside the gene matches. Germline V gene sequence: CDR1 SGHTA, CDR2 FQGNSA. CDR3 length: 16 amino acids. CDR3 protein: CASSLNSGGTGGEQYF. For the CDR3, the DNA is TGTGCCAGCAGCTTAAACAGCGGGGGTACCGGAGGTGAGCAGTACTTC.

There are many counts of this clonotype. The chain uses TRBV28 and TRBJ2-2, with no clear D. The CDR3 is made up of 14 amino acids. Germline V gives CDR1 MDHEN, CDR2 SYDVKM. V was pared by 1 base and J by 2 bases, with 5 bases between. CDR3 region: CASSLSPNTGELFF. CDR3 DNA: TGTGCCAGCAGTTTATCCCCTAACACCGGGGAGCTGTTTTTT.

The table lists this clonotype with many counts. This chain connects TRBV7-8 to TRBJ1-1; D is unclear. Trimming removed 5 bases at V and 0 bases at J, with 7 bases between. Germline CDR1 is SGHVS and CDR2 is FQNEAQ. The CDR3 totals 13 residues. CDR3 loop: CASSLWVNTEAFF. The CDR3 DNA is TGTGCCAGCAGCCTATGGGTGAACACTGAAGCTTTCTTT.

In its sample, this clonotype was seen once. A read error may explain this, as a much larger clone is one base away. This chain uses TRBV20-1 with TRBJ2-4; D is ambiguous. This CDR3 comprises 13 residues. The germline gives CDR1 DFQATT, CDR2 SNEGSKA (reference sequence). CDR3 in DNA: TGCAGTGCCCATCTAGATACCAAAAACATTGAGTACTTC. As protein: CSAHLDTKNIEYF.

The rearrangement joins TRBV2 to TRBJ2-3, with 14 bases identical to TRBD2. Looked up from germline, CDR1 is SNHLY and CDR2 is FYNNEI. This CDR3 is 19 amino acids long. With V trimmed by 5 bases and J by 4 bases, 14 bases remained unmatched. CDR3 sequence reads: CASSYTPRGLAGAADTQYF. The CDR3, as DNA: TGTGCCAGCAGTTATACCCCCAGGGGACTAGCGGGGGCCGCAGATACGCAGTATTTT. The whole variable domain, remainder taken from reference TRBV2 and TRBJ2-3, is EPEVTQTPSHQVTQMGQEVILRCVPISNHLYFYWYRQILGQKVEFLVSFYNNEISEKSEIFDDQFSVERPDGSNFTLKIRSTKLEDSAMYFCASSYTPRGLAGAADTQYFGPGTRLTVL.

This clonotype was observed at least ten times. DNA of the CDR3: TGTGCCAGCACGGCACTCACGGGTAGCGGTGAAAAACTGTTTTTT. This sequence encodes CASTALTGSGEKLFF. The chain has TRBV6-1 and TRBJ1-4, with D uncertain. The CDR3 has 15 amino acids. The V and J ends lost 7 bases and 7 bases respectively, with 19 bases between them. Germline CDR1 and CDR2: MNHNS and SASEGT.